This T cell receptor (beta chain) came from a study of breast tumors, draining lymph nodes, adjacent tissues. Breast cancer patients provided tissue from their axillary draining lymph nodes. CDR3 length: 17 amino acids. CDR1 MNHNS and CDR2 SASEGT come from the germline V gene. V was clipped by 7 bases and J by 7 bases; unmatched bases: 19. TCRdb independently ran MiXCR on the multiplex PCR reads; one entry per CDR3 protein. The profile shows more than 200,000 distinct CDR3 sequences, about 32% of them singletons. Comment on this clonotype: The target antigen is unknown.

Study observations and caveats: Compared with basal-like, luminal-like tumors shared significantly more repertoire with nontumor tissue.

This sequence was found in a female donor with breast cancer. Some clones in this sample may be carry-over from other donors' samples. The sample consisted of axillary lymph node tissue. This rearrangement joins TRBV6-1 to TRBJ2-7, with 10 positions matching TRBD2. CDR3 DNA: TGTGCCAGCATCATCCTAGGGATAACTAGCGGGGCCTCAGAGCAGTACTTC. It translates to CASIILGITSGASEQYF.